This T cell receptor beta chain was sequenced during a study of identical twins. The CDR3 length is 15 residues. The V end was cut by 2 bases, the J end by 2 bases, with 10 bases between. The germline gives CDR1 DFQATT, CDR2 SNEGSKA (reference sequence). This clonotype has only a few counts. TCRdb processed the 5' RACE reads anew with MiXCR; each CDR3 protein has one entry. The data show approximately 1.8 million distinct CDR3 sequences, with 32% seen just once and about 0.25% held by the top ten. The receptor was isolated from a newborn girl in good health. The chain carries TRBV20-1 and TRBJ1-6; no clear D. The sample comprised cord blood. The CDR3 nucleotides read TGCAGTGCTAGACTGGCGGAGGCCTATAATTCACCCCTCCACTTT. Translation: CSARLAEAYNSPLHF.